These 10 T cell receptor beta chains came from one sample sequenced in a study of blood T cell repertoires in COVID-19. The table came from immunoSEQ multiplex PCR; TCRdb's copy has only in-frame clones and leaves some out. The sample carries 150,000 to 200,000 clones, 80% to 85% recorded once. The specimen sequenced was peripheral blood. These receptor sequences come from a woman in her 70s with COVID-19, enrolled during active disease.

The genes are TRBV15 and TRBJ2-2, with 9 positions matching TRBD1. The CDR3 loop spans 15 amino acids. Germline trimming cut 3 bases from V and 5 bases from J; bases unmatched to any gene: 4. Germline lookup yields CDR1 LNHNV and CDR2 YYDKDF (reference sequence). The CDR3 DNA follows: TGTGCCACCAGCAGGGTCGACAGGGGGACCGGGGAGCTGTTTTTT. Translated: CATSRVDRGTGELFF.

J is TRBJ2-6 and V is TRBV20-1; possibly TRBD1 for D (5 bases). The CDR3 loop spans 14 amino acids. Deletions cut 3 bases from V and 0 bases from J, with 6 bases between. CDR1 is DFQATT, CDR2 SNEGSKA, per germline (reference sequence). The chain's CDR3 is CSASDSSGANVLTF. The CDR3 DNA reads TGCAGTGCTAGTGACAGCTCTGGGGCCAACGTCCTGACTTTC.

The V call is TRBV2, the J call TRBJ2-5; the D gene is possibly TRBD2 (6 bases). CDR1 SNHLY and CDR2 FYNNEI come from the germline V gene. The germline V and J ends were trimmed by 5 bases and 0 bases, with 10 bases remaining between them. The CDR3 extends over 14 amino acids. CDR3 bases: TGTGCCAGCAGTTTAAGCGGGTACCAAGAGACCCAGTACTTC. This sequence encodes CASSLSGYQETQYF.

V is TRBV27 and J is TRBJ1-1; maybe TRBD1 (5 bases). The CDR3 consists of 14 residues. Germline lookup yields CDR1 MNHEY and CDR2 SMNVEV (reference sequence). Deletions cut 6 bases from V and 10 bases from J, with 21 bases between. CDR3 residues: CASSPRLRGLRAFF. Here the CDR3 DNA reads TGTGCCAGCAGCCCCCGATTAAGGGGCTTAAGAGCTTTCTTT.

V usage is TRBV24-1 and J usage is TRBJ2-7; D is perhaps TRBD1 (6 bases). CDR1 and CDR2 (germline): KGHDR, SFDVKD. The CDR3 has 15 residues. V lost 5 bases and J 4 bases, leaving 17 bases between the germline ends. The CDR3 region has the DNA TGTGCCACCAGTGCCCCGGGGACCCAGGGGTACGAGCAGTACTTC. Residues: CATSAPGTQGYEQYF.

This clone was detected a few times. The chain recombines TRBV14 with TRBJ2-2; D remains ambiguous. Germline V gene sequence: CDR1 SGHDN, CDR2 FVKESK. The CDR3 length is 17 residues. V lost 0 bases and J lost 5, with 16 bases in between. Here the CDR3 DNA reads TGTGCCAGCAGCCAAGATAACTGGGCCTTGCGTACCGGGGAGCTGTTTTTT. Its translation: CASSQDNWALRTGELFF. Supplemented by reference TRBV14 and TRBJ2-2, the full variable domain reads EAGVTQFPSHSVIEKGQTVTLRCDPISGHDNLYWYRRVMGKEIKFLLHFVKESKQDESGMPNNRFLAERTGGTYSTLKVQPAELEDSGVYFCASSQDNWALRTGELFFGEGSRLTVL.

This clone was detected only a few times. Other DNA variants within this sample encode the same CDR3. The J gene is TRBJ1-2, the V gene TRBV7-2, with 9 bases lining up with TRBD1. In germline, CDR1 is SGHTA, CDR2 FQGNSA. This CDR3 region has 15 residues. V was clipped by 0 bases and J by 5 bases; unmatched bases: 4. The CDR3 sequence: CASSLAGTGLYGYTF. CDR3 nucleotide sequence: TGTGCCAGCAGCTTAGCCGGGACAGGGTTGTATGGCTACACCTTC.

CDR3: CASSEESGTEQFF. As DNA, the CDR3 is TGTGCCAGCAGTGAGGAGTCGGGAACTGAGCAGTTCTTC. The chain has TRBV2 and TRBJ2-1, with D possibly matching TRBD2 (5 bases). The CDR3 sequence is 13 residues long. The V end lost 3 bases, the J end lost 9 bases, and 12 bases lay between the germline ends. Germline loops: CDR1 SNHLY, CDR2 FYNNEI.

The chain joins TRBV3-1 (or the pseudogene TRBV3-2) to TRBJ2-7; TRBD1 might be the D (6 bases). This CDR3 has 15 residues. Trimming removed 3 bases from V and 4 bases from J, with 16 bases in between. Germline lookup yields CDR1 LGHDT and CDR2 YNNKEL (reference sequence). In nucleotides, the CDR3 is TGTGCCAGCAGCCAGGAGACAGGTTCGGAGTACGAGCAGTACTTC. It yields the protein CASSQETGSEYEQYF.

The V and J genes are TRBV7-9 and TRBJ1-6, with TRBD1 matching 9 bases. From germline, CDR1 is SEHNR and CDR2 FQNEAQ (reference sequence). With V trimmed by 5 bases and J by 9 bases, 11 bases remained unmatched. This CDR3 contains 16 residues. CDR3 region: CASSPETGQGSSPLHF. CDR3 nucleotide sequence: TGTGCCAGCAGCCCGGAGACGGGACAGGGTAGTTCACCCCTCCACTTT.